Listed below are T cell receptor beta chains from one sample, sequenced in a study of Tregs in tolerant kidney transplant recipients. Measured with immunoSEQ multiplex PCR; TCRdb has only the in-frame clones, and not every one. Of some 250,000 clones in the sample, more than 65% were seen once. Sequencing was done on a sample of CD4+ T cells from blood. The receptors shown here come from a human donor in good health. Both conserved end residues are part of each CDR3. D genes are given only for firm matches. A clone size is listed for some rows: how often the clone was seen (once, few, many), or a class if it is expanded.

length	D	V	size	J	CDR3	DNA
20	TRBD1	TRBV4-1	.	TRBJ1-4	CASSQDLHGETGVTNEKLFF	TGCGCCAGCAGCCAAGACCTCCACGGGGAGACAGGGGTTACTAATGAAAAACTGTTTTTT
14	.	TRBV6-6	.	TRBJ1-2	CASSYMGRYYGYTF	TGTGCCAGCAGTTATATGGGACGGTACTATGGCTACACCTTC
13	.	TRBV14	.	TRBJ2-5	CASSHQNQETQYF	TGTGCCAGCAGCCATCAAAACCAAGAGACCCAGTACTTC
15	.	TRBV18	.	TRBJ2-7	CASSPTAGSSYEQYF	TGTGCCAGCTCACCGACGGCAGGGAGCTCCTACGAGCAGTACTTC
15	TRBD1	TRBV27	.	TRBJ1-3	CASSPRTGVGNTIYF	TGTGCCAGCAGTCCCCGGACAGGGGTAGGAAACACCATATATTTT
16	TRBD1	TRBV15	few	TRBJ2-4	CATSRGGTGGKNIQYF	TGTGCCACCAGCAGAGGTGGGACAGGGGGTAAAAACATTCAGTACTTC
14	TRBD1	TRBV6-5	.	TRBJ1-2	CASSPQGAIDGYTF	TGTGCCAGCAGTCCCCAGGGGGCGATAGACGGCTACACCTTC
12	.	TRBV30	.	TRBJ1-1	CAWSVMGTEAFF	TGTGCCTGGAGTGTAATGGGGACTGAAGCTTTCTTT
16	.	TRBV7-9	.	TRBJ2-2	CASSLGRVAGTGELFF	TGTGCCAGCAGCTTGGGGCGAGTCGCAGGCACCGGGGAGCTGTTTTTT
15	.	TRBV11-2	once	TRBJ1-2	CASSLGTVVGYGYTF	TGTGCCAGCAGCTTAGGGACAGTGGTGGGATACGGCTACACCTTC
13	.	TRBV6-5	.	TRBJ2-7	CASSRQTGLEQYF	TGTGCCAGCAGCCGACAGACAGGTTTGGAGCAGTACTTC
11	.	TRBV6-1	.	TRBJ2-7	CASSDSYEQYF	TGTGCCAGCAGTGACAGCTACGAGCAGTACTTC
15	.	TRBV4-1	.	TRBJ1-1	CASSQVTGQSHPQNF	TGCGCCAGCAGCCAAGTTACGGGTCAGTCTCACCCCCAAAATTTT
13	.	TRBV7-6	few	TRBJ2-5	CASSPSRGETQYF	TGTGCCAGCAGCCCGTCACGGGGGGAGACCCAGTACTTC
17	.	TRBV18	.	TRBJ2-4	CASSHLTGSGAKNIQYF	TGTGCCAGCTCACACCTGACCGGCTCCGGGGCCAAAAACATTCAGTACTTC
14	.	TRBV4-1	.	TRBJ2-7	CASSQRTVTYEQYF	TGCGCCAGCAGCCAAAGGACAGTGACCTACGAGCAGTACTTC
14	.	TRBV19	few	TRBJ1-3	CASRRPSAGNTIYF	TGTGCCAGTAGAAGGCCGTCCGCTGGAAACACCATATATTTT
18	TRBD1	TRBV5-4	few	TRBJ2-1	CASSSRTGALSSYNEQFF	TGTGCCAGCAGCTCGCGGACAGGAGCCCTGAGCTCCTACAATGAGCAGTTCTTC
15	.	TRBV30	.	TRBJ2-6	CAWRMGPGGANVLTF	TGTGCCTGGAGGATGGGCCCAGGGGGGGCCAACGTCCTGACTTTC
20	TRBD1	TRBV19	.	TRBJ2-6	CASSITPGTGRSGGANVLTF	TGTGCCAGTAGTATAACCCCCGGGACAGGGCGTTCGGGTGGGGCCAACGTCCTGACTTTC
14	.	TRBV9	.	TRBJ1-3	CASSVGSSGNTIYF	TGTGCCAGCAGCGTAGGCAGCTCTGGAAACACCATATATTTT
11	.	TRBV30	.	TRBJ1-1	CAKTVGTEAFF	TGTGCCAAGACAGTTGGCACTGAAGCTTTCTTT
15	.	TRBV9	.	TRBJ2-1	CASSVETSSYNEQFF	TGTGCCAGCAGCGTAGAGACGAGCTCCTACAATGAGCAGTTCTTC
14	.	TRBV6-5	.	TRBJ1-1	CASSYGPTSASAFF	TGTGCCAGCAGTTACGGACCTACCTCTGCGTCAGCTTTCTTT
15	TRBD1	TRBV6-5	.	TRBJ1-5	CASRGDRAVGQPQHF	TGTGCCAGCAGAGGTGACAGGGCGGTAGGTCAGCCCCAGCATTTT
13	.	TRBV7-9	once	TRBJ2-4	CASSLAGTDIQYF	TGTGCCAGCAGCTTAGCAGGGACGGACATTCAGTACTTC
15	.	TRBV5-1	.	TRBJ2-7	CASSLAGGTSYEQYF	TGCGCCAGCAGCTTGGCGGGCGGGACCTCCTACGAGCAGTACTTC
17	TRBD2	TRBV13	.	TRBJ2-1	CASSKRLAGGKYNEQFF	TGTGCCAGCAGCAAGCGACTAGCGGGGGGAAAATACAATGAGCAGTTCTTC
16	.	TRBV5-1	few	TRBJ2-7	CASSPRGGAEGYEQYF	TGCGCCAGCAGCCCGCGGGGCGGGGCCGAGGGCTACGAGCAGTACTTC
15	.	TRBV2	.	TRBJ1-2	CASSEATGRGYGYTF	TGTGCCAGCAGTGAAGCTACAGGACGGGGCTATGGCTACACCTTC
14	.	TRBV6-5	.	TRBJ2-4	CASNSPGVGNIQYF	TGTGCCAGCAACTCCCCGGGGGTGGGAAACATTCAGTACTTC
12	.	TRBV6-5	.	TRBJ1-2	CASSYSRGGYTF	TGTGCCAGCAGTTACTCCCGTGGGGGCTACACCTTC
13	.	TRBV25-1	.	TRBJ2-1	CASSDSGENEQFF	TGTGCCAGCAGTGATTCCGGGGAGAATGAGCAGTTCTTC
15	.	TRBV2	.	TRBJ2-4	CASSPRGGTKNIQYF	TGTGCCAGCAGTCCGAGGGGGGGAACCAAAAACATTCAGTACTTC
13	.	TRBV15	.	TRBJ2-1	CATSRVGVNEQFF	TGTGCCACCAGCAGAGTGGGGGTAAATGAGCAGTTCTTC
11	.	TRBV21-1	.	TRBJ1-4	CASSNGEKLFF	TGTGCCAGCAGCAATGGCGAAAAACTGTTTTTT
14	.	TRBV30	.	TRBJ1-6	CAWSRNSYNSPLHF	TGTGCCTGGAGTAGAAACTCCTATAATTCACCCCTCCACTTT
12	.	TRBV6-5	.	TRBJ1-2	CASGTANYGYTF	TGTGCCAGCGGAACGGCTAACTATGGCTACACCTTC
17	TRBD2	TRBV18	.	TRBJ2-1	CASSPLPLAGGPNEQFF	TGTGCCAGCTCACCACTACCACTAGCGGGAGGGCCGAATGAGCAGTTCTTC
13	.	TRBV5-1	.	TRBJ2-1	CASSLDHDNEQFF	TGCGCCAGCAGCTTGGACCACGACAATGAGCAGTTCTTC
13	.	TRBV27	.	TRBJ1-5	CASSYGYNQPQHF	TGTGCCAGCAGTTACGGCTACAATCAGCCCCAGCATTTT
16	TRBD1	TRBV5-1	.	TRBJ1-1	CASSARTGYMNTEAFF	TGCGCCAGCAGCGCTCGGACAGGCTATATGAACACTGAAGCTTTCTTT
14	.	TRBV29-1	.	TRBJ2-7	CSVGSSLATYEQYF	TGCAGCGTTGGGTCCAGCCTAGCCACCTACGAGCAGTACTTC
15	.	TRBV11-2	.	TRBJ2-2	CASSFSGLSTGELFF	TGTGCCAGCAGCTTTTCGGGACTGAGCACCGGGGAGCTGTTTTTT
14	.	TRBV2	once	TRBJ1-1	CASSPEGGGTEAFF	TGTGCCAGCAGCCCCGAAGGGGGTGGCACTGAAGCTTTCTTT
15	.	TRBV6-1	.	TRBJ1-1	CASRGALNTNTEAFF	TGTGCCAGCAGGGGGGCCCTCAACACCAACACTGAAGCTTTCTTT
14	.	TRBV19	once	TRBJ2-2	CASSTGLYTGELFF	TGTGCCAGTAGTACGGGACTTTACACCGGGGAGCTGTTTTTT
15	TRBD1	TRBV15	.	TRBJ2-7	CATSRVYGTAYEQYF	TGTGCCACCAGCAGAGTGTACGGGACAGCTTACGAGCAGTACTTC
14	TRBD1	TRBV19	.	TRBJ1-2	CASSATGGGYGYTF	TGCGCCAGTAGTGCCACAGGGGGAGGCTATGGCTACACCTTC
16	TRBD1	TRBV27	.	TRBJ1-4	CASSPGQGDFGEKLFF	TGTGCCAGCAGTCCCGGACAGGGGGACTTTGGTGAAAAACTGTTTTTT
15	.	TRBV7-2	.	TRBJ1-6	CASSLAPAANSPLHF	TGTGCCAGCAGCTTAGCGCCGGCAGCGAATTCACCCCTCCACTTT
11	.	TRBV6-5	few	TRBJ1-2	CASSSKEGYTF	TGTGCCAGCAGCTCAAAGGAGGGCTACACCTTC
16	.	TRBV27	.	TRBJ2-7	CASSHDSFQSSYEQYF	TGTGCCAGCAGTCACGACTCCTTCCAAAGCTCCTACGAGCAGTACTTC
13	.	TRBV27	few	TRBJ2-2	CASSLWGSGELFF	TGTGCCAGCAGTTTATGGGGGTCCGGGGAGCTGTTTTTT
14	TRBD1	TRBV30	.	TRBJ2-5	CAWSVQGAGETQYF	TGTGCCTGGAGTGTACAGGGGGCGGGAGAGACCCAGTACTTC